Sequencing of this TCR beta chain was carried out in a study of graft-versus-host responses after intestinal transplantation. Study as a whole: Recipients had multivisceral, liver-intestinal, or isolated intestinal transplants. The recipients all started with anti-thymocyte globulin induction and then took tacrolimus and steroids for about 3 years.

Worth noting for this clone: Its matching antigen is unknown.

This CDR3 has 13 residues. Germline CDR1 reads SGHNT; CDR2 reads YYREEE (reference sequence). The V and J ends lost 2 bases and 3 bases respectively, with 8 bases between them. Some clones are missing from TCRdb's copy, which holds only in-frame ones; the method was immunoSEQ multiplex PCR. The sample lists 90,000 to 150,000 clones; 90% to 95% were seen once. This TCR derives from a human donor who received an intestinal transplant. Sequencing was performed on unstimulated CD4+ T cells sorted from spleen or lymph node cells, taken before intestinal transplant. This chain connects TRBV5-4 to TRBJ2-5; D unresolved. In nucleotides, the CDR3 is TGTGCCAGCAGCTTCCCTGGGGAAGAGACCCAGTACTTC. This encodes CASSFPGEETQYF.